The TCR beta chain under discussion was sequenced for a study of cytomegalovirus exposure and HLA in healthy donors. The PCR contained 60 Vbeta and 13 Jbeta primers. Profiling relied on immunoSEQ multiplex PCR, and the TCRdb table lists in-frame clones only, not all of them. Of more than 95,000 clones listed, about three quarters are singletons. This CDR3 has 14 amino acids. Losses at the gene ends were 5 bases for V and 3 bases for J; bases not matched to a gene: 2. Germline loops: CDR1 PRHDT, CDR2 FYEKMQ (reference sequence). Input material: PBMCs. The rearrangement links TRBV13 to TRBJ2-7, with 12 nucleotides matching TRBD2. This sequence was found in a man aged 25-45 years in good health and CMV-seronegative. The CDR3 here is CASSPTSGSYEQYF. DNA of the CDR3: TGTGCCAGCAGCCCGACTAGCGGGAGCTACGAGCAGTACTTC.